This T cell receptor (beta chain) was retrieved from a study of OX40 agonist ivuxolimab in advanced cancers. Libraries were prepared by immunoSEQ multiplex PCR; TCRdb keeps only in-frame clonotypes and omits some of them. The sample lists about 68,000 clones; about 83% were seen once. Trimming cost V 5 bases and J 0 bases, with 14 bases left between them. From germline, CDR1 is SEHNR and CDR2 FQNEAQ (reference sequence). The CDR3 extends over 16 amino acids. The rearrangement uses TRBV7-9 and TRBJ1-3; no definite D call. This sequence was found in an adult with an advanced solid tumor such as melanoma, head and neck, liver or kidney cancer. This specimen was CD4+ or CD8+ T cells sorted from blood, taken in a trial of the OX40 agonist ivuxolimab. The CDR3 region has the DNA TGTGCCAGCAGCATCTGGTCTGTAGTCTCTGGAAACACCATATATTTT. Protein product: CASSIWSVVSGNTIYF.